A selection of T cell receptor beta chains follows, all from one sample in a study of cytomegalovirus exposure and HLA in healthy donors. TCRdb's table, derived via immunoSEQ multiplex PCR, lists solely in-frame clones and lacks some. The sample contains a few hundred thousand clones, roughly 89% of which appear only once. Source material: PBMCs. The origin of the receptors is a woman between 18 and 29 years old in good health and CMV-seronegative. Each CDR3 is given with its conserved first and last residue. The D gene is left open where the match is weak. Clone size is given for some rows only: seen once, a few or many times, or a class if the clone is expanded.

D: .; size: .; J: TRBJ1-1; V: TRBV28; DNA: TGTGCCAGCAGCCTAGACGGGGTAGATGAAGCTTTCTTT; CDR3: CASSLDGVDEAFF
D: TRBD2; size: .; J: TRBJ2-1; V: TRBV14; DNA: TGTGCCAGCAGCCAAGAACTAGCGGGGGGTTTAGAGCAGTTCTTC; CDR3: CASSQELAGGLEQFF
D: .; size: .; J: TRBJ2-7; V: TRBV5-8; DNA: TGTGCCAGCAGCATCGGACACAGCTACGAGCAGTACTTC; CDR3: CASSIGHSYEQYF
D: .; size: once; J: TRBJ2-1; V: TRBV6-6; DNA: TGTGCCAGCAGTCCCGGGGTGGGGAACAATGAGCAGTTCTTC; CDR3: CASSPGVGNNEQFF
D: .; size: .; J: TRBJ1-5; V: TRBV7-9; DNA: TGTGCCAGCAGCCATCGGACAGACAATCAGCCCCAGCATTTT; CDR3: CASSHRTDNQPQHF
D: TRBD1; size: .; J: TRBJ2-4; V: TRBV5-1; DNA: TGCGCCAGCAGCTCCGGACAGGACCTAGCCAAAAACATTCAGTACTTC; CDR3: CASSSGQDLAKNIQYF
D: .; size: .; J: TRBJ1-4; V: TRBV7-6; DNA: TGTGCCAGCAGACCCGGAGGAGCAACTAATGAAAAACTGTTTTTT; CDR3: CASRPGGATNEKLFF
D: TRBD1; size: .; J: TRBJ2-2; V: TRBV7-9; DNA: TGTGCCAGCAGCTTCCCCAGGGGGCATGGGGAGCTGTTTTTT; CDR3: CASSFPRGHGELFF
D: TRBD2; size: .; J: TRBJ2-5; V: TRBV2; DNA: TGTGCCAGCCCAGGGAGGGGACAAGAGACCCAGTACTTC; CDR3: CASPGRGQETQYF
D: .; size: .; J: TRBJ2-1; V: TRBV5-4; DNA: TGTGCCAGCAGCTCCCGGGGGAACTACAATGAGCAGTTCTTC; CDR3: CASSSRGNYNEQFF
D: .; size: .; J: TRBJ2-7; V: TRBV4-1; DNA: TGCGCCAGCAGCCACTGGAGCGTCCAGCCCTACGAGCAGTACTTC; CDR3: CASSHWSVQPYEQYF
D: TRBD2; size: .; J: TRBJ2-2; V: TRBV18; DNA: TGTGCCAGCTCACCCGGGACTAGCGGGACCACCGGGGAGCTGTTTTTT; CDR3: CASSPGTSGTTGELFF
D: TRBD1; size: .; J: TRBJ1-2; V: TRBV2; DNA: TGTGCCAGCAGTGAATTCGGGACAGGGCACTATGGCTACACCTTC; CDR3: CASSEFGTGHYGYTF
D: TRBD1; size: .; J: TRBJ2-3; V: TRBV7-9; DNA: TGTGCCAGCAGCTCCCCCAGACAGGGTTTCAGCACAGATACGCAGTATTTT; CDR3: CASSSPRQGFSTDTQYF
D: .; size: .; J: TRBJ2-5; V: TRBV6-5; DNA: TGTGCCAGCAGTTACTCAGGGGTCCAAGAGACCCAGTACTTC; CDR3: CASSYSGVQETQYF
D: .; size: .; J: TRBJ2-1; V: TRBV4-2; DNA: TGTGCCAGCAGCCAAGAAACCTCTATAGCCACATACCTCTACAATGAGCAGTTCTTC; CDR3: CASSQETSIATYLYNEQFF
D: TRBD2; size: .; J: TRBJ2-1; V: TRBV15; DNA: TGTGCCACCAGCAGTCAGAGGTTCGGGGTGGGAGGGACGAATGAGCAGTTCTTC; CDR3: CATSSQRFGVGGTNEQFF
D: TRBD1; size: once; J: TRBJ2-7; V: TRBV27; DNA: TGTGCCAGCGGATGGGACAGCTCCTACGAGCAGTACTTC; CDR3: CASGWDSSYEQYF
D: .; size: .; J: TRBJ2-7; V: TRBV7-9; DNA: TGTGCCAGCAGCCGACTGAGTGGGGGCAAAAGGGGCGAGCAGTACTTC; CDR3: CASSRLSGGKRGEQYF
D: TRBD1; size: .; J: TRBJ1-5; V: TRBV18; DNA: TGTGCCAGCTCACAGGCATCTGGACAGGGAGGCAATCAGCCCCAGCATTTT; CDR3: CASSQASGQGGNQPQHF
D: TRBD2; size: .; J: TRBJ2-3; V: TRBV7-9; DNA: TGTGCCAGCAGCCCGCCCCCCGGGACTAGCAACGGGAGGGATACGCAGTATTTT; CDR3: CASSPPPGTSNGRDTQYF
D: .; size: .; J: TRBJ2-7; V: TRBV15; DNA: TGTGCCACCAGCAGAGACCCGAGCTCCTACGAGCAGTACTTC; CDR3: CATSRDPSSYEQYF